This T cell receptor beta chain was recovered during a study of blood T cells in healthy people across ages. Broader study findings: With unsorted PBMCs, a conclusive comparison of naive versus antigen-experienced cells was not possible. More naive CD4+ cells and higher diversity marked long-lived donors relative to aged donors.

All donors came from Russia, were Caucasian and healthy, and spanned ages about 6 to 100. Deletions cut 5 bases from V and 4 bases from J, with 17 bases between. CDR1 is MDHEN, CDR2 SYDVKM, per germline. There are 16 residues in the CDR3. This clonotype was recorded a few times. Its antigen is as yet unknown. A second PCR of 7 to 11 cycles used a sample-barcoded 5' primer and a J-beta primer mix. TCRdb redid the calling of the 5' RACE reads with MiXCR, one entry per CDR3 protein. The data show some 780,000 distinct CDR3 sequences, with roughly 50% seen just once and about a quarter held by the top ten.

The sample comprised blood. The chain has TRBV28 and TRBJ2-2, with TRBD2 as a possible D gene (7 bases). This sequence was found in a man aged 35-49 years in good health. CDR3 in amino acids: CASSPLRGAGTGELFF. In DNA, the CDR3 is TGTGCCAGCAGTCCCCTCCGGGGGGCGGGCACCGGGGAGCTGTTTTTT.